This T cell receptor beta chain is from a study of blood T cells in healthy people across ages (dated by TCRdb to 2015 to 2017). Regarding the study in general: In model experiments, roughly one uniquely barcoded TCR beta cDNA molecule per two T cells was captured by template switching. The study measured age-related changes in TCR beta repertoire diversity using deep sequencing normalized with unique cDNA molecular identifiers. Four age groups were formed from the donors: young (average roughly 15 years), middle-aged (approximately 40), aged (approximately 60) and long-lived (82). To avoid experimental bias, donors of different ages were distributed randomly across sequencing lanes. The study analyzed two additional independent replicas of 1 million unique cDNA reads from the same blood draw for two donors, one aged 18 to 29 and one aged 80 or older.

Systemically healthy Caucasian individuals from Russia, some 36 in total and aged about 6 to 90 years, were included as donors. Approximately 10 milliliters of peripheral blood were collected from each donor into EDTA-treated Vacutainer tubes. PBMCs were isolated by Ficoll-Paque density-gradient centrifugation, with at least 6 million obtained per sample. Total RNA, at least 5 micrograms per sample, was extracted from PBMCs with Trizol reagent. For every donor, an aliquot of PBMCs went through flow cytometry to measure the percentages of naive CD45RAhigh/CD27high T cells. The library was built by means of 5' RACE. Sequencing was carried out with an Illumina HiSeq 2500. A second PCR of about 6 to 12 cycles was performed with a sample-barcoded 5' primer and a J-beta primer mix. A unique molecular identifier was introduced onto each TCR beta cDNA molecule by a template-switch 5' adaptor carrying 12 random nucleotides. At least 3 million CDR3-containing paired-end reads were obtained from each sample. First-strand cDNA was synthesized from all RNA with the Mint cDNA synthesis kit, primed by a TRBC-specific oligonucleotide. Following uracil-DNA glycosylase treatment, all cDNA underwent a first 18-cycle PCR with the universal primers M1SS and BC2_uni_R. Per the source publication's procedure: Each sample was normalized by randomly selecting 1 million high-quality reads, each carrying a distinct molecular identifier. Instead of being binned into consensus sequences, reads that shared molecular identifiers were thrown out. MiTCR, set to a Q25 quality threshold and the strictest error-elimination algorithm, was used for CDR3 identification, clonotype clustering and error correction. A nonparametric unseen species model with Euler transformation was used to estimate a lower bound on total TCR beta diversity. TCRdb's own reprocessing of the public reads used fastp at Q25 and MiXCR and kept productive beta chains. CDR3 protein sequences are deduplicated, and each keeps its most common genes and DNA. These V and J calls rely on TCRdb rather than the paper's analysis. The sample table contains approximately 600,000 distinct CDR3 sequences; only one count was recorded for approximately 59% of them. The ten largest clonotypes hold roughly 34% of the sample.

Of note for this clonotype: There is no known antigen for this receptor. The sample holds no much larger clone one base away, and base qualities are not on file.

What the work shows at the level of the full study, not this receptor alone: Observed TCR beta diversity per million T cells fell roughly linearly with age, and a significant reduction was already apparent by age roughly 40. Donor CMV infection status was unknown, potentially confounding age-related changes in expanded clonotypes. The long-lived group showed more naive CD4+ T cells, fewer expanded clones and increased TCR diversity than the aged group, suggesting age selection. Bulk unsorted PBMC profiling prevented conclusive comparison of naive and antigen-experienced compartments. Estimates of total diversity based on one million sequenced T cells were regarded as lower bounds and as underestimates. The percentage of naive T cells measured by flow cytometry correlated strongly with observed TCR beta diversity.

The sample taken for sequencing was blood. This clonotype was obtained from a man between 60 and 75 years old in good health.

The DNA is TGCAGTGCTGGTACACGCGGGGGGACAGGGGGATTTTTTGGAAACATTCAGTACTTC. It specifies CSAGTRGGTGGFFGNIQYF. The chain links TRBV20-1 with TRBJ2-7; TRBD1 matches 11 bases in the middle. Matching the DNA end better, TRBJ2-4 makes the J call doubtful. CDR1 and CDR2 were assigned from the germline V gene (reference sequence) as DFQATT and SNEGSKA. The CDR3 spans 19 residues, from the cysteine through the phenylalanine. CDR3 DNA is the only sequence kept; it has 57 bases, read in frame from the first base.